This T cell receptor beta chain was profiled in a study of blood T cell repertoires in COVID-19. As for the study in general: Researchers got acute and convalescent COVID-19 samples from the United States, Italy and Spain. T cells, B-cell-depleted T cells, or PBMCs supplied cDNA or gDNA.

As originally analysed: Amplification with reference gene primers provided the estimates of nucleated cell counts. Some clones are missing from TCRdb's copy, which holds only in-frame ones; the method was immunoSEQ multiplex PCR. V, J and clone size are those of that table, while D and trimming were read from the DNA. The table lists 100,000 to 150,000 clones, roughly 83% of them singletons. The germline V gene has CDR1 MNHNS and CDR2 SASEGT. V was trimmed by 1 base and J by 7 bases, leaving 7 bases between them. The CDR3 spans 12 residues. This clone appeared a few times. The sequenced material came from peripheral blood. The chain uses TRBV6-1 and TRBJ1-2; a possible D gene is TRBD1 (6 bases). This sequence originates from a man between 35 and 55 years old with active or convalescent COVID-19. CDR3: CASSEVRGGYTF. DNA of the CDR3: TGTGCCAGCAGTGAAGTCAGGGGTGGCTACACCTTC.